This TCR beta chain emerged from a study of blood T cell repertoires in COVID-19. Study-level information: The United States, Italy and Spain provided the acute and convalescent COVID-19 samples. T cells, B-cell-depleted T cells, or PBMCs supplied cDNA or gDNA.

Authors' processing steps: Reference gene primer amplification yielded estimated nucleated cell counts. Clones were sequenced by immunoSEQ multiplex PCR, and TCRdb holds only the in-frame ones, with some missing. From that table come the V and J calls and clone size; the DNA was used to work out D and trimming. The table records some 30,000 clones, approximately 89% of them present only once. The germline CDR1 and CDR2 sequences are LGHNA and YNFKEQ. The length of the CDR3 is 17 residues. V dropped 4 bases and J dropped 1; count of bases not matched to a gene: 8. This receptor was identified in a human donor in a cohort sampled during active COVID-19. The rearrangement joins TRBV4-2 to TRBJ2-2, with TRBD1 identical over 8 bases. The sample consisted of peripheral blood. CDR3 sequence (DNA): TGTGCCAGCAGCCCCTATTCCGGGACAGGGAACACCGGGGAGCTGTTTTTT. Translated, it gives CASSPYSGTGNTGELFF.